The entry that follows covers one TCR beta chain sequence. The data derive from a study of blood T cell repertoires in COVID-19. V lost 0 bases and J 4 bases, leaving 7 bases between the germline ends. The V gene's germline CDR1 is SGDLS and CDR2 YYNGEE. The length of the CDR3 is 14 residues. The assay was immunoSEQ multiplex PCR, and TCRdb's table has in-frame clones only and misses some. The sample records hundreds of thousands of clones, roughly 90% being singletons. This sequence originates from a woman in her twenties or thirties with COVID-19, enrolled during active disease. The sequenced sample consisted of peripheral blood. The rearrangement links TRBV9 to TRBJ2-2; D is unclear. DNA of the CDR3: TGTGCCAGCAGCGTAGGCCCCAGCACCGGGGAGCTGTTTTTT. It yields the protein CASSVGPSTGELFF.